The rows below give T cell receptor beta chains drawn from one sample of a study of cytomegalovirus exposure and HLA in healthy donors. Profiling relied on immunoSEQ multiplex PCR, and the TCRdb table lists in-frame clones only, not all of them. The sample has some 200,000 clones, 75% to 85% seen once. Input material: PBMCs. The receptors here all came from a woman aged 18 to 35 in good health and CMV-seronegative. The CDR3 runs from the conserved cysteine through the conserved F or W. The D gene is left open where the match is weak. Clone size is given for some rows only: seen once, a few or many times, or a class if the clone is expanded.

V gene,D gene,clone size,J gene,CDR3 DNA,CDR3 protein
TRBV2,-,-,TRBJ2-7,TGTGCCTACTCGGACAGTTATAACTACGAGCAGTACTTC,CAYSDSYNYEQYF
TRBV4-2,TRBD2,-,TRBJ2-3,TGTGCCAGCAGCCAAGATCGGGGACTAGCGGACCTACGCACAGATACGCAGTATTTT,CASSQDRGLADLRTDTQYF
TRBV7-9,-,-,TRBJ1-5,TGTTCCAGCAGCCCCGAAGGTGGGCTCAGCAATCAGCCCCAGCATTTT,CSSSPEGGLSNQPQHF
TRBV6-5,TRBD1,few,TRBJ2-7,TGTGCCAGCAGTTTCGGACAGGGCCTAACCTACGAGCAGTACTTC,CASSFGQGLTYEQYF
TRBV2,-,-,TRBJ2-7,TGTGCCAGCCATCGCGGGGATCTCTACGAGCAGTACTTC,CASHRGDLYEQYF
TRBV18,-,-,TRBJ1-3,TGTGCCAGCTCACGGGCCAGCTCTGGAAACACCATATATTTT,CASSRASSGNTIYF
TRBV6-6,TRBD2,-,TRBJ2-1,TGTGCCAGCAGCAGAGGACTAGACAATGAGCAGTTCTTC,CASSRGLDNEQFF
TRBV6-5,TRBD1,-,TRBJ1-6,TGTGCCAGCAGTTACCGCCCAGGGGGGTCTTCACCCCTCCACTTT,CASSYRPGGSSPLHF
TRBV28,-,-,TRBJ1-4,TGTGCCAGCAGCCTCGGCGGGGAGGAGGAAAAACTGTTTTTT,CASSLGGEEEKLFF
TRBV5-6,TRBD1,-,TRBJ1-2,TGTGCCAGCAGCTGGCGGACAGGGTCCCACGCGCGGGACTATGGCTACACCTTC,CASSWRTGSHARDYGYTF
TRBV28,-,-,TRBJ1-5,TGTGCCAGCAGTTTCGGGAATTCGGTGCTGCCCCAGCATTTT,CASSFGNSVLPQHF
TRBV28,TRBD1,-,TRBJ2-7,TGTGCCAGCAAACCAAGATGGGGGACAGGCATCTACGAGCAGTACTTC,CASKPRWGTGIYEQYF
TRBV2,-,-,TRBJ1-2,TGTGCCAGCGGAGGCCCCAAGGACGCTGGGAACTATGGCTACACCTTC,CASGGPKDAGNYGYTF
TRBV9,-,-,TRBJ2-1,TGTGCCAGCAGCCCCGAGCAGGGGGGAGGAATCGCCTACAATGAGCAGTTCTTC,CASSPEQGGGIAYNEQFF
TRBV7-9,-,-,TRBJ2-3,TGTGCCAGCAGCCTCCACACGGATACGCAGTATTTT,CASSLHTDTQYF
TRBV5-4,TRBD2,-,TRBJ2-1,TGTGCCAGCAGCTTGGGGACCCAGCGGGGGGCTGGGAACAATGAGCAGTTCTTC,CASSLGTQRGAGNNEQFF
TRBV9,-,-,TRBJ2-1,TGTGCCAGCAGCCCCCGGGACTACAATGAGCAGTTCTTC,CASSPRDYNEQFF
TRBV7-9,TRBD2,-,TRBJ2-1,TGTGCCAGCAGCTTTCGCTTTGGCGGGGGGGTTGAGCAGTTCTTC,CASSFRFGGGVEQFF